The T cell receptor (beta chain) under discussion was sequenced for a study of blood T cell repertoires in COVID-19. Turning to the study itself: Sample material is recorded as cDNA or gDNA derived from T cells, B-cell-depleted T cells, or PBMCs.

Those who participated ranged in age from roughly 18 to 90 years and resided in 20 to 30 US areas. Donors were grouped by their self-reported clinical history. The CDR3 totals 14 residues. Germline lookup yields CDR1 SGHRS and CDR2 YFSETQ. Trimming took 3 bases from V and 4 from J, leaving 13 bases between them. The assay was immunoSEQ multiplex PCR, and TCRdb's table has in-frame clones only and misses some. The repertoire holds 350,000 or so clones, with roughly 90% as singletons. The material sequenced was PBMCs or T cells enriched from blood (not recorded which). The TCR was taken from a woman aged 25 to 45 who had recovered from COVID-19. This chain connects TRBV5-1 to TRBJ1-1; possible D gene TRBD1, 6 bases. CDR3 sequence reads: CASSYRDMGTEAFF. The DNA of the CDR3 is TGCGCCAGCAGCTACCGGGACATGGGCACTGAAGCTTTCTTT.